This T cell receptor (beta chain) comes out of a study of blood T cell repertoires in COVID-19. Looking at the study overall: Acute and convalescent COVID-19 samples came from the United States, Italy and Spain. The analysed material was cDNA or gDNA that came from T cells, B-cell-depleted T cells, or PBMCs.

The CDR3 loop spans 15 amino acids. Germline values: CDR1 SEHNR, CDR2 FQNEAQ (reference sequence). V was pared by 8 bases and J by 5 bases, with 11 bases of the junction left unmatched. Per the study methods: Reference gene primer amplification gave nucleated cell count estimates. Produced via immunoSEQ multiplex PCR; TCRdb's table is partial and in-frame only. Clonal size and the V and J genes are those of that table, whereas D and trimming came from the DNA. The sample lists some 300,000 clones; around 89% were seen once. This sequence was found in a woman aged 50 to 60 with COVID-19, enrolled during active disease. The J gene is TRBJ2-3, the V gene TRBV7-9, with TRBD1 identical over 9 bases. Material: peripheral blood. The CDR3 DNA reads as TGTGCCAGCTCCCTGGGACAGGGAGAGTTAGATACGCAGTATTTT. Its translation: CASSLGQGELDTQYF.